These 19 T cell receptor beta chains came from one sample sequenced in a study of blood T cell repertoires in COVID-19. TCRdb keeps only in-frame clones here, not all; method: immunoSEQ multiplex PCR. Among some 200,000 clones listed, 85% to 90% were seen once. Sequenced: peripheral blood. These receptors were obtained from an elderly man with acute or convalescent COVID-19.

The chain links TRBV11-2 to TRBJ1-2; 8 bases line up with TRBD1. This CDR3 contains 13 residues. Losses at the gene ends were 4 bases for V and 7 bases for J; bases not matched to a gene: 5. Per the germline V gene, CDR1 is SGHAT and CDR2 is FQNNGV. CDR3 sequence: CASSSLQGVGYTF. The CDR3 coding sequence is TGTGCCAGCAGCTCGCTACAGGGGGTTGGCTACACCTTC.

The V gene is TRBV5-1, the J gene TRBJ2-7; D is undetermined. The CDR3 covers 12 residues. Trimming took off 0 bases at V and 4 bases at J, with 5 bases between the two ends. Germline CDR1 SGHRS, CDR2 YFSETQ. In DNA, the CDR3 is TGCGCCAGCAGCTTGGACAGATACGAGCAGTACTTC. Translating gives CASSLDRYEQYF.

The chain joins TRBV7-9 to TRBJ1-1, with 9 bases matching TRBD1. V dropped 0 bases and J dropped 5; count of bases not matched to a gene: 4. Germline CDR1 is SEHNR and CDR2 is FQNEAQ (reference sequence). CDR3 length equals 15 residues. The CDR3: CASSLAGTGRTEAFF. CDR3 coding DNA: TGTGCCAGCAGCTTAGCTGGGACAGGGAGGACTGAAGCTTTCTTT. The variable domain in full, with the rest retrieved from reference TRBV7-9 and TRBJ1-1, is DTGVSQNPRHKITKRGQNVTFRCDPISEHNRLYWYRQTLGQGPEFLTYFQNEAQLEKSRLLSDRFSAERPKGSFSTLEIQRTEQGDSAMYLCASSLAGTGRTEAFFGQGTRLTVV.

The chain carries TRBV6-5 and TRBJ2-7; 11 bases map to TRBD1. The J segment lost 3 bases and the V segment lost 7 bases, leaving 8 bases of the junction unmatched. Germline lookup yields CDR1 MNHEY and CDR2 SVGAGI. CDR3 length: 15 residues. CDR3: CASIAGTGGNYEQYF. CDR3 DNA: TGTGCCAGCATTGCCGGGACAGGGGGGAACTACGAGCAGTACTTC.

The chain joins TRBV28 to TRBJ1-6, with D possibly matching TRBD1 (5 bases). The V end was cut by 5 bases, the J end by 9 bases, with 17 bases between. The germline gives CDR1 MDHEN, CDR2 SYDVKM. The CDR3 loop spans 15 amino acids. CDR3 sequence reads: CASSNPPGAGSPLHF. The CDR3 DNA reads TGTGCCAGCAGTAATCCGCCTGGGGCTGGTTCACCCCTCCACTTT.

The J gene is TRBJ2-3, the V gene TRBV24-1, with 10 bases aligning to TRBD2. The CDR3 is made up of 15 amino acids. V gave up 6 bases and J gave up 1 base; unmatched junction bases: 3. Germline V gene sequence: CDR1 KGHDR, CDR2 SFDVKD. The CDR3 bases are TGTGCCACCAGTTCAACTAGCGGGGGCACAGATACGCAGTATTTT. Protein product: CATSSTSGGTDTQYF.

The chain couples TRBV6-6 to TRBJ2-1; D unresolved. V was shortened by 2 bases and J by 4 bases, with 3 bases between the two germline ends. Germline V gene data show CDR1 as MNHNY and CDR2 as SVGAGI (reference sequence). This CDR3 has 12 residues. The CDR3 DNA is TGTGCCAGCAGTTACCGTTACAATGAGCAGTTCTTC. Protein: CASSYRYNEQFF.

V usage is TRBV11-3 and J usage is TRBJ2-2; D ambiguous. The CDR3 is 13 amino acids. V was cut by 6 bases and J by 2 bases, with 7 bases left in between. Germline V gene sequence: CDR1 SGHNT, CDR2 YENEEA. For the CDR3, the DNA is TGTGCCAGCAGTACCCTAAACACCGGGGAGCTGTTTTTT. Its translation: CASSTLNTGELFF.

The CDR3 sequence: CASSLLVGAGSNTGELFF. CDR3 DNA: TGTGCCAGCAGCTTACTGGTTGGGGCAGGATCGAACACCGGGGAGCTGTTTTTT. The gene calls are TRBV11-2 and TRBJ2-2, with D maybe TRBD1 (5 bases). Germline V gives CDR1 SGHAT, CDR2 FQNNGV. The ends were cut back, 2 bases at V and 0 bases at J, with 16 bases in the middle. This CDR3 comprises 18 residues.

The chain uses TRBV18 and TRBJ1-2; 8 nucleotides align to TRBD1. V was clipped by 3 bases and J by 6 bases; unmatched bases: 6. This CDR3 is 14 amino acids long. The germline gives CDR1 KGHSH, CDR2 LQKENI. In nucleotides, the CDR3 is TGTGCCAGCTCACCGCGACAGGGGATGGATGGCTACACCTTC. This gives the protein CASSPRQGMDGYTF.

This rearrangement joins TRBV5-1 to TRBJ2-2; 7 positions agree with TRBD1. With 0 bases clipped from V and 0 bases from J, the junction kept 14 bases outside the gene matches. Germline V gene sequence: CDR1 SGHRS, CDR2 YFSETQ. The CDR3 length is 20 residues. The CDR3 sequence: CASSLDFGQALLSNTGELFF. CDR3 sequence (DNA): TGCGCCAGCAGCTTGGACTTTGGACAGGCCCTACTATCGAACACCGGGGAGCTGTTTTTT.

The chain recombines TRBV6-5 with TRBJ2-5; TRBD1 aligns across 9 bases. Germline CDR1 and CDR2: MNHEY and SVGAGI. V was clipped by 5 bases and J by 5 bases; unmatched bases: 6. CDR3 length: 14 residues. CDR3 loop: CASSPRTGVETQYF. In DNA form, the CDR3 reads TGTGCCAGCAGTCCACGGACAGGGGTGGAGACCCAGTACTTC.

The genes are TRBV9 and TRBJ2-7, with 7 bases matching TRBD1. CDR1 and CDR2 from the germline V gene are SGDLS and YYNGEE. The ends lost 4 bases at V and 3 bases at J; junction bases unmatched: 7. The CDR3 sequence is 14 residues long. CDR3 in amino acids: CASSSGQDFYEQYF. The CDR3 DNA sequence: TGTGCCAGCAGCTCCGGACAGGACTTCTACGAGCAGTACTTC. The whole variable domain, remainder taken from reference TRBV9 and TRBJ2-7, is DSGVTQTPKHLITATGQRVTLRCSPRSGDLSVYWYQQSLDQGLQFLIQYYNGEERAKGNILERFSAQQFPDLHSELNLSSLELGDSALYFCASSSGQDFYEQYFGPGTRLTVT.

The chain employs TRBV6-5 and TRBJ1-6, with 9 bases fitting TRBD1. CDR3 length: 15 residues. In germline, CDR1 is MNHEY, CDR2 SVGAGI. V shed 5 bases, J shed 5 bases, and the junction held 4 bases outside the gene matches. The CDR3 is CASSRQGGDNSPLHF. The CDR3 DNA reads as TGTGCCAGCAGTCGACAGGGGGGAGATAATTCACCCCTCCACTTT.

This chain links TRBV7-8 with TRBJ2-7, with D possibly TRBD1 on 6 matching bases. The germline V gene encodes CDR1 SGHVS and CDR2 FQNEAQ. The V end was cut by 6 bases, the J end by 5 bases, with 14 bases between. The CDR3 runs to 13 residues. This chain's CDR3 is CASSSNRVNEQYF. The CDR3 DNA reads TGTGCCAGCAGTTCAAACAGGGTCAACGAGCAGTACTTC.

V is TRBV3-1 (or the pseudogene TRBV3-2) and J is TRBJ2-1, with TRBD2 identical over 14 bases. The V gene end was trimmed by 0 bases and the J gene end by 0 bases; junction bases not matched to a gene: 7. The CDR3 is 20 amino acids. CDR1 and CDR2 (germline): LGHDT, YNNKEL (reference sequence). CDR3 in DNA: TGTGCCAGCAGCCAAGATGGGACTAGCGGGAGCTCCAGCTCCTACAATGAGCAGTTCTTC. Protein: CASSQDGTSGSSSSYNEQFF.

The gene calls are TRBV12-3 or TRBV12-4 and TRBJ2-7, with D perhaps matching TRBD1 (6 bases). Trimming pared 5 bases from V and 6 bases from J, leaving 11 bases between. This CDR3 region has 12 residues. This CDR3 reads CASSQQGAEQYV. CDR3 DNA sequence: TGTGCCAGCAGTCAACAGGGAGCCGAGCAGTACGTC.

The rearrangement links TRBV24-1 to TRBJ2-1; TRBD2 aligns across 9 bases. This CDR3 has 14 amino acids. Germline assignment: CDR1 KGHDR and CDR2 SFDVKD. V shed 6 bases and J 5 bases; nucleotides not matched to a gene: 4. The CDR3 DNA is TGTGCCACCAGTTACGCGGGAGGGGACAATGAGCAGTTCTTC. This encodes CATSYAGGDNEQFF.

This chain joins TRBV10-2 and TRBJ1-5; 10 bases line up with TRBD1. V was pared by 6 bases and J by 7 bases, with 6 bases of the junction left unmatched. In germline, CDR1 is WSHSY, CDR2 SAAADI. CDR3 size: 14 residues. The chain's CDR3 is CASRGTGDVQPQHF. CDR3 coding DNA: TGCGCCAGCAGGGGGACAGGGGACGTCCAGCCCCAGCATTTT.